The 17 T cell receptor beta chains reported below all come from one sample, sequenced in a study of blood T cells in healthy people across ages. A sample-barcoded 5' primer and a J-beta primer mix were used in a second PCR of roughly 6 to 11 cycles. Each CDR3 protein is one row after TCRdb ran MiXCR on the 5' RACE reads. The table shows about 1,800,000 distinct CDR3 sequences, with roughly 30% occurring only once. Input material: blood. These receptor sequences come from a woman in her twenties or thirties in good health.

This clonotype was observed a few times. The V gene is TRBV11-2, the J gene TRBJ2-5; 9 bases are shared with TRBD2. The J segment lost 5 bases and the V segment lost 1 base, leaving 11 bases of the junction unmatched. The CDR3 is 17 residues long. CDR1 is SGHAT, CDR2 FQNNGV, per germline. The CDR3 spells CASSLVGGGAIVETQYF. The CDR3 DNA is TGTGCCAGCAGCTTAGTGGGCGGGGGGGCGATTGTGGAGACCCAGTACTTC.

This clonotype was picked up many times. The chain is built from TRBV20-1 and TRBJ1-4; D perhaps matches TRBD1 (6 bases). This CDR3 spans 15 amino acids. Germline V gene lookup returns CDR1 DFQATT and CDR2 SNEGSKA (reference sequence). Trimming took off 0 bases at V and 2 bases at J, with 10 bases between the two ends. The CDR3 sequence is CSARDPQGTNEKLFF. DNA of the CDR3: TGCAGTGCTAGAGATCCTCAGGGGACTAATGAAAAACTGTTTTTT.

In this sample, this clonotype turned up many times. The chain joins TRBV11-2 to TRBJ2-7; 14 bases line up with TRBD2. The CDR3 runs 15 residues. CDR1 and CDR2 (germline): SGHAT, FQNNGV. The V and J ends lost 5 bases and 5 bases, in that order; junction bases with no gene match: 5. The CDR3 DNA is TGTGCCAGCAGCCCGGGACTAGCGGGAGCCAACGAGCAGTACTTC. This codes for CASSPGLAGANEQYF.

The chain combines TRBV7-2 with TRBJ2-5; D is tentatively TRBD1 or TRBD2 (5 bases each). The CDR3 spans 13 residues. Trimming cost V 4 bases and J 7 bases, with 13 bases left between them. The germline V gene has CDR1 SGHTA and CDR2 FQGNSA. The CDR3 here is CASSSPGTVTQYF. Written as DNA, the CDR3 is TGTGCCAGCAGCTCCCCCGGGACCGTGACCCAGTACTTC. Full variable domain (remainder filled in from reference TRBV7-2 and TRBJ2-5): GAGVSQSPSNKVTEKGKDVELRCDPISGHTALYWYRQSLGQGLEFLIYFQGNSAPDKSGLPSDRFSAERTGGSVSTLTIQRTQQEDSAVYLCASSSPGTVTQYFGPGTRLLVL.

This clonotype was counted between two and nine times. J is TRBJ2-1 and V is TRBV11-1, with 8 bases matching TRBD2. The germline CDR1 and CDR2 sequences are SGHAT and FQDESV (reference sequence). The CDR3 length is 16 residues. V lost 3 bases, J lost 7 bases, and 11 bases stayed unmatched. CDR3 loop: CASSFPSAGGRNEQFF. The CDR3 nucleotides are TGTGCCAGCAGCTTTCCGTCGGCGGGGGGTAGGAATGAGCAGTTCTTC.

This clonotype appeared many times. The chain recombines TRBV20-1 with TRBJ1-2, with a possible D match to TRBD1 (5 bases). CDR3 size: 14 residues. V shed 1 base and J shed 4 bases, with 13 bases lying between them. Germline V gives CDR1 DFQATT, CDR2 SNEGSKA (reference sequence). Here the CDR3 reads CSARGGDPLYGYTF. The CDR3, as DNA: TGCAGTGCTAGAGGGGGGGACCCACTCTATGGCTACACCTTC.

In this sample, this clonotype turned up many times. The chain couples TRBV12-5 to TRBJ1-2; perhaps TRBD1 as D (6 bases). V lost 8 bases to trimming and J lost 5 bases, with 12 bases between them. The CDR3 length is 12 residues. Germline assignment: CDR1 LGHNT and CDR2 FRNRAP. The CDR3 reads CASTRDKYGYTF. The CDR3 coding sequence is TGTGCTAGTACCCGGGACAAGTATGGCTACACCTTC.

This clonotype was recorded at least ten times. The rearrangement uses TRBV20-1 and TRBJ2-3, with 8 bases that match TRBD2. V dropped 5 bases and J dropped 5; count of bases not matched to a gene: 15. The CDR3 is made up of 16 amino acids. The germline gives CDR1 DFQATT, CDR2 SNEGSKA (reference sequence). The CDR3: CSAGRRAGGFIDTQYF. DNA of the CDR3: TGCAGTGCTGGCCGAAGGGCGGGAGGATTCATAGATACGCAGTATTTT.

The chain couples TRBV9 to TRBJ2-1; D call uncertain. The germline gives CDR1 SGDLS, CDR2 YYNGEE. Trimming removed 0 bases at V and 7 bases at J, with 11 bases between. The CDR3 is 14 amino acids. Here the CDR3 reads CASSVAFSMNEQFF. In DNA, the CDR3 is TGTGCCAGCAGCGTAGCGTTCAGTATGAATGAGCAGTTCTTC. Full variable domain (remainder filled in from reference TRBV9 and TRBJ2-1): DSGVTQTPKHLITATGQRVTLRCSPRSGDLSVYWYQQSLDQGLQFLIQYYNGEERAKGNILERFSAQQFPDLHSELNLSSLELGDSALYFCASSVAFSMNEQFFGPGTRLTVL.

This clonotype has a handful of counts. J is TRBJ2-7 and V is TRBV3-1, with 7 bases aligning to TRBD1. Germline V CDR1 and CDR2: LGHDT, YNNKEL (reference sequence). CDR3 length: 15 residues. V was clipped by 4 bases and J by 2 bases; unmatched bases: 8. Here the CDR3 DNA reads TGTGCCAGCAGCCCCCGAGGACAGGCTCCCTACGAGCAGTACTTC. Its translation: CASSPRGQAPYEQYF.

This clonotype was observed a few times. This chain uses TRBV7-8 with TRBJ2-7, with a tentative D call TRBD1 (6 bases). CDR1 and CDR2 (germline): SGHVS, FQNEAQ. The CDR3 has 15 residues. V dropped 5 bases and J dropped 4 bases, with 18 bases sitting between them. CDR3: CASSEIRDNGYEQYF. In DNA form, the CDR3 reads TGTGCCAGCAGCGAAATCCGGGACAATGGGTACGAGCAGTACTTC.

This clonotype was detected once. This chain uses TRBV6-6 with TRBJ1-2, with D perhaps matching TRBD1 (5 bases). The CDR3 is 13 amino acids. Trimming shortened V by 6 bases and J by 7 bases, and 15 bases separated the two germline ends. Germline CDR1 is MNHNY and CDR2 is SVGAGI (reference sequence). The chain's CDR3 is CASRAGMGGGYTF. In nucleotides, the CDR3 is TGTGCCAGCAGGGCCGGGATGGGGGGTGGCTACACCTTC.

The chain joins TRBV7-9 to TRBJ2-3; D possibly corresponds to TRBD1 (6 bases). Per germline, CDR1 SEHNR and CDR2 FQNEAQ (reference sequence). The CDR3 runs 16 residues. The V end was cut by 2 bases, the J end by 3 bases, with 15 bases between. CDR3 loop: CASSLTVVDRTDTQYF. CDR3 in DNA: TGTGCCAGCAGCTTAACAGTGGTGGACAGAACAGATACGCAGTATTTT. Full variable domain (missing parts from reference TRBV7-9 and TRBJ2-3): DTGVSQNPRHKITKRGQNVTFRCDPISEHNRLYWYRQTLGQGPEFLTYFQNEAQLEKSRLLSDRFSAERPKGSFSTLEIQRTEQGDSAMYLCASSLTVVDRTDTQYFGPGTRLTVL.

V is TRBV20-1 and J is TRBJ2-3; 7 bases are shared with TRBD2. Trimming removed 5 bases from V and 4 bases from J; junction bases left unmatched: 9. The CDR3 contains 14 residues. CDR1 is DFQATT and CDR2 is SNEGSKA in the germline V gene (reference sequence). CDR3 residues: CSAHNSGKPDTQYF. In DNA form, the CDR3 reads TGCAGTGCTCACAACAGCGGGAAACCAGATACGCAGTATTTT.

A word on this clonotype: A much larger clonotype is one base distant, so this may be a read error. Because it lacks the conserved phenylalanine or tryptophan at the end, this CDR3 is likely a read error. The V and J genes are TRBV12-3 or TRBV12-4 and TRBJ2-3, with no clear D. The CDR3 has 13 amino acids. With 8 bases removed from V and 7 bases from J, the gap between germline ends came to 16 bases. CDR3 sequence (DNA): TGTGCCAGCGGCTCCCCCGGTGCAAATACGCAGTATTTA. Translating it yields CASGSPGANTQYL.

This clonotype was observed many times. The CDR3 coding sequence is TGTGCCAGCAGTTTTGGGGTCAGCGGGGGTCCACAAGAGACCCAGTACTTC. This codes for CASSFGVSGGPQETQYF. The genes are TRBV28 and TRBJ2-5, with TRBD2 identical over 8 bases. Germline lookup yields CDR1 MDHEN and CDR2 SYDVKM. There are 17 residues in the CDR3. The V gene end was trimmed by 3 bases and the J gene end by 2 bases; junction bases not matched to a gene: 11.

On this clonotype: As the CDR3 is not closed by the conserved phenylalanine or tryptophan, this likely results from a read error. The chain recombines TRBV5-5 with TRBJ1-2, with D hard to call. Germline V gene data show CDR1 as SGHKS and CDR2 as YYEKEE (reference sequence). The CDR3 runs 15 residues. Between the trimmed V and J ends, which lost 0 bases and 2 bases, there was a span of 11 bases. CDR3 sequence (DNA): TGTGCCAGCAGCTTGGTTCCGCAGACGAACTATGGCTACACCTGC. Protein product: CASSLVPQTNYGYTC.